The entry below gives a single T cell receptor beta chain sequence along with its context. This clone appeared a single time. What antigen it recognizes has not been identified. Per-nucleotide qualities are absent, and no much larger clonotype sits a single base away. These data belong to a study of blood T cell repertoires in COVID-19 (dated by TCRdb to 2018 to 2021). For the wider study: The collaborator samples originated in the United States, Italy and Spain and spanned the acute and convalescent phases of COVID-19. The material from the prospective study consisted of cDNA or gDNA derived from T cells, B-cell-depleted T cells, or PBMCs. Deeply sampled blood TCRbeta repertoires from subjects exposed to, actively infected with, or recovered from COVID-19 were included in the dataset. The repertoires were made available in a free public database intended to serve as a resource for research on the immune response to SARS-CoV-2. Samples came from the ongoing ImmuneRACE study (first 160 participants) plus 1,254 subjects from 6 global collaborators. Sample metadata almost always included a de-identified subject ID, COVID-19 status, age in years and sex. Where available, HLA class I and class II types were obtained from metadata supplied by the sample provider rather than from assay-based typing.

In the prospective study, participants were 18 to 89 years old, resided in about 25 geographic areas of the United States, and were enrolled through a virtual design. In the prospective study, cohorts were assigned on the basis of participant-reported clinical history obtained from a screening survey and a study questionnaire. ImmuneRACE Cohort 3 recovered participants were defined by two consecutive negative NP/OP PCR tests, healthcare professional clearance, or symptom resolution. In the prospective study, whole blood, serum and a nasopharyngeal or oropharyngeal swab were collected from each participant by mobile phlebotomists. Participants in the prospective study had the option to provide additional blood draws and questionnaires over an approximately 2-month period. Blood samples from the prospective study were shipped frozen or at room temperature prior to DNA extraction. The cysteine opens and the phenylalanine closes a CDR3 of 14 amino acids. The only DNA kept is the CDR3, 42 bases in frame from the first base. For CDR1 and CDR2, the germline V gene lists SGHRS and YFSETQ. The junction carries 6 bases between V and J, which are trimmed by 3 bases and 0 bases respectively.

The full study reports these points: Clinical and demographic metadata were provided uncurated, with the amount varying by source and participant.

The immunoSEQ Assay, a bias-controlled multiplex PCR, was used to amplify TCRbeta CDR3 regions from genomic DNA. The published analysis was carried out like this. Within the assay, amplification of reference gene primers was used to estimate how many nucleated cells each sample contained. To quantify the absolute abundance of each unique TCRbeta CDR3 rearrangement, sequence reads were collapsed and filtered. For each sample, productive Simpson clonality was calculated as the square root of Simpson's diversity index across productive rearrangements. Entries here come from immuneACCESS through TCRdb and include only in-frame sequences with V and J called. Some clones fail to appear in such tables; in the studies checked, an unresolved V gene covers under half of the shortfall, and the cause of the remainder is unknown. D and trimming come from the DNA, and the V and J calls and clone size come from that table. The sample includes approximately 200,000 clones, with about nine tenths observed a single time. Around 2.4% of the sample lies in the top ten.

The sequence joins TRBV5-1 to TRBJ1-4; the D gene identity is not certain. This clonotype originated in a woman aged 25 to 39 who had recovered from COVID-19. Source material: PBMCs or T cells enriched from blood (not recorded which). In nucleotide form, the sequence is TGCGCCAGCAGCTCGTCTGCAACTAATGAAAAACTGTTTTTT. Translated, this gives CASSSSATNEKLFF.